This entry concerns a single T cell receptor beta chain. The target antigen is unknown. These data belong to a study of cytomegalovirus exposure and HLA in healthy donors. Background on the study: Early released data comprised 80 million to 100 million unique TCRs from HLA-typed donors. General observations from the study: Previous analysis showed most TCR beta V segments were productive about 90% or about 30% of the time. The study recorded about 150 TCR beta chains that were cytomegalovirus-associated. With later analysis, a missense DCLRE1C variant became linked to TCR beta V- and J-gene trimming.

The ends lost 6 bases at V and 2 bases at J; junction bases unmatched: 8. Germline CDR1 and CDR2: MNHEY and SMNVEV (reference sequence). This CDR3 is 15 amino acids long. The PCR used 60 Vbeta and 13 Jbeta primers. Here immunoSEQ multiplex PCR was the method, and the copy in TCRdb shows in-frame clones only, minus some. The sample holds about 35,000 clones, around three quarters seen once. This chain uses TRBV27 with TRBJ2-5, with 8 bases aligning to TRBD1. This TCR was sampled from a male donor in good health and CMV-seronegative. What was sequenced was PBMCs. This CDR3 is CASSLAGGLQETQYF. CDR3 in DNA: TGTGCCAGCAGCCTAGCAGGGGGCCTTCAAGAGACCCAGTACTTC.